This TCR beta chain was documented in a study of blood T cell repertoires in COVID-19. The CDR3 covers 14 residues. Between the trimmed V and J ends, which lost 7 bases and 2 bases, there was a span of 12 bases. Germline CDR1 reads SGHAT; CDR2 reads FQNNGV. Some clones are missing from TCRdb's copy, which holds only in-frame ones; the method was immunoSEQ multiplex PCR. The repertoire includes approximately 92,000 clones, around 81% of them detected once, and about 8.7% sits in the top ten. This clone was seen a few times. The chain uses TRBV11-2 and TRBJ2-1, with no clear D. This TCR came from a man in his fifties who had recovered from COVID-19. Sequencing input: peripheral blood. The CDR3 nucleotides are TGTGCCAGCACCTCACTACGGACCTACAATGAGCAGTTCTTC. Translation: CASTSLRTYNEQFF.